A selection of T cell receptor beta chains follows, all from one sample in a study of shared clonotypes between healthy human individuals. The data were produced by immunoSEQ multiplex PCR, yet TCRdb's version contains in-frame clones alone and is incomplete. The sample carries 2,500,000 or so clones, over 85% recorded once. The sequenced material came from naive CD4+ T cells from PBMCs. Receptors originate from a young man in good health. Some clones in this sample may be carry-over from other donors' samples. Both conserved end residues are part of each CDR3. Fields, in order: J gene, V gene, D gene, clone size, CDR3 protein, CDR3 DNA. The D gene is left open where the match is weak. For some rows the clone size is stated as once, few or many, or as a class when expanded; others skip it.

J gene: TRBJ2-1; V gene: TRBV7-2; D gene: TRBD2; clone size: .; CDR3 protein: CASSLAPGGNYNEQFF; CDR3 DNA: TGTGCCAGCAGCTTAGCGCCGGGAGGGAATTACAATGAGCAGTTCTTC
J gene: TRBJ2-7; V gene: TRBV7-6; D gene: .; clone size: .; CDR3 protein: CASSPLGYEQYF; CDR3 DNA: TGTGCCAGCAGCCCCCTCGGATACGAGCAGTACTTC
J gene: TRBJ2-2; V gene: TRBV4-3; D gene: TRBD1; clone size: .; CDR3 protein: CASSQERWTGAGELFF; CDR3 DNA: TGCGCCAGCAGCCAAGAGAGATGGACAGGGGCCGGGGAGCTGTTTTTT
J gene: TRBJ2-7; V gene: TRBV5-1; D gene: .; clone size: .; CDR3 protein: CASSPQGSSYEQYF; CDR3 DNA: TGCGCCAGCAGTCCCCAGGGTAGCTCCTACGAGCAGTACTTC
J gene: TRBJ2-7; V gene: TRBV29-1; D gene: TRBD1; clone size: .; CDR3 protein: CSYSRDRVSYEQYF; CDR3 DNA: TGCAGCTACTCCCGGGACAGGGTCTCCTACGAGCAGTACTTC
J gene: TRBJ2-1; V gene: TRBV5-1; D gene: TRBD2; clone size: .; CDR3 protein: CASSFPSGSHSYNEQFF; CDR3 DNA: TGCGCCAGCAGCTTCCCTAGCGGGAGCCATTCCTACAATGAGCAGTTCTTC
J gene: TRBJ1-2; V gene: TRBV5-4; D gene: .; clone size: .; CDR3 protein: CASSERSPNYGYTF; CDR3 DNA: TGTGCCAGCAGCGAACGGTCCCCAAACTATGGCTACACCTTC
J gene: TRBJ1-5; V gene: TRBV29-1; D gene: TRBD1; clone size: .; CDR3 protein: CSVKQGAGQPQHF; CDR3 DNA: TGCAGCGTTAAACAGGGGGCGGGCCAGCCCCAGCATTTT
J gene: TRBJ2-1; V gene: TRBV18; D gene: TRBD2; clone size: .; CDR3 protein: CASSATSGHNEQFF; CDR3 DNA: TGTGCCAGCTCAGCTACTAGCGGACACAATGAGCAGTTCTTC
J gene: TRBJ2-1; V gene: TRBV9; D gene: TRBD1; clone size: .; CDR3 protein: CASSVGDRGNEQFF; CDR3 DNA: TGTGCCAGCAGCGTAGGAGACAGGGGGAATGAGCAGTTCTTC
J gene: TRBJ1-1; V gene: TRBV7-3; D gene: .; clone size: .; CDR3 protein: CASSLLGPSGAFF; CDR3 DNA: TGTGCCAGCAGCCTACTAGGGCCATCAGGAGCTTTCTTT
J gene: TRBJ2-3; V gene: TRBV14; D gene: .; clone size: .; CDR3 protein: CASSQDWGARQYF; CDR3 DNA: TGTGCCAGCAGCCAAGATTGGGGGGCGCGGCAGTATTTT
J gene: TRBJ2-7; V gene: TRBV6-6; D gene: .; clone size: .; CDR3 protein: CASGTPAAYEQYF; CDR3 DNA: TGTGCCAGCGGGACCCCCGCGGCCTACGAGCAGTACTTC
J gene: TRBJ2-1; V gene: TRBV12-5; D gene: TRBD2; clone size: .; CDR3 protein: CASGLVVAGLYNEQFF; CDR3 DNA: TGTGCTAGTGGTTTGGTGGTAGCGGGACTCTACAATGAGCAGTTCTTC
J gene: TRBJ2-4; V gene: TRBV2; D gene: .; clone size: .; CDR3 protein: CASSSDGNIQYF; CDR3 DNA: TGTGCCAGCAGTTCGGACGGAAACATTCAGTACTTC
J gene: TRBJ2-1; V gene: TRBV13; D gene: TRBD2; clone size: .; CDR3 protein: CASSLTGLAVSTSYNEQFF; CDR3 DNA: TGTGCCAGCAGCTTGACGGGACTAGCGGTGTCGACCTCCTACAATGAGCAGTTCTTC
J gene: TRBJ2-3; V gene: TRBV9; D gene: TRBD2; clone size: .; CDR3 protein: CASSPRLAGLADTQYF; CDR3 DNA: TGTGCCAGCAGCCCCCGACTAGCGGGACTCGCAGATACGCAGTATTTT
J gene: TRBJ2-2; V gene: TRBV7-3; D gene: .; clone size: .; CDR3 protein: CASSHALGGAGELFF; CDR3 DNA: TGTGCCAGCAGCCATGCTCTAGGGGGTGCCGGGGAGCTGTTTTTT
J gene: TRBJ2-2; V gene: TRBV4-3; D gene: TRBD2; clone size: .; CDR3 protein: CASSQASGSITGELFF; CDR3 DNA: TGCGCCAGCAGCCAGGCCAGCGGGAGTATCACCGGGGAGCTGTTTTTT
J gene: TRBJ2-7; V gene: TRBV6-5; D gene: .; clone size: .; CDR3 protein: CASSYLGGTYEQYF; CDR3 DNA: TGTGCCAGCAGTTACTTGGGCGGTACCTACGAGCAGTACTTC
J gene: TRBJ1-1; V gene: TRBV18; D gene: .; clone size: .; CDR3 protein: CASSPIGDSPEAFF; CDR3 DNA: TGTGCCAGCTCACCAATAGGGGACTCCCCTGAAGCTTTCTTT
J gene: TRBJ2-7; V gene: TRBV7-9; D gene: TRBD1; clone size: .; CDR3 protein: CASSLVGQVTYEQYF; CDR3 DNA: TGTGCCAGCAGCTTAGTCGGACAGGTCACCTACGAGCAGTACTTC
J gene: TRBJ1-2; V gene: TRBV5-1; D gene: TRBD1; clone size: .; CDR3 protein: CASSLLGTGDNYGYTF; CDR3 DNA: TGCGCCAGCAGCTTGTTGGGGACAGGAGACAACTATGGCTACACCTTC
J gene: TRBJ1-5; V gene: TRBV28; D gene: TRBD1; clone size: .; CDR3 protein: CASSLSRTGGSNQPQHF; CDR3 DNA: TGTGCCAGCAGTTTATCTAGGACAGGGGGATCGAATCAGCCCCAGCATTTT
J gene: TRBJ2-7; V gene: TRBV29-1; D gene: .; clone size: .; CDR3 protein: CSVIRGSYEQYF; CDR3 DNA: TGCAGCGTTATCAGGGGTAGCTACGAGCAGTACTTC
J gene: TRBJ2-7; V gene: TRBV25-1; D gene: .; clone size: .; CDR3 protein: CASALGDEQYF; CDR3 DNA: TGTGCCAGCGCCCTAGGGGACGAGCAGTACTTC
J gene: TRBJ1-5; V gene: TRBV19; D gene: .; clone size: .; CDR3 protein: CASSIEGQPQHF; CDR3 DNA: TGTGCCAGTAGTATAGAAGGTCAGCCCCAGCATTTT
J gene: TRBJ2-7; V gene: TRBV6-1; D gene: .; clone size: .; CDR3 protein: CASSEQGYSYEQYF; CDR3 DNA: TGTGCCAGCAGTGAACAGGGATACTCCTACGAGCAGTACTTC
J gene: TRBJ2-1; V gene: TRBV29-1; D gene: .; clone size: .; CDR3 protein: CSVEGMQGSYNEQFF; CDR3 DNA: TGCAGCGTTGAGGGGATGCAGGGGAGTTACAATGAGCAGTTCTTC
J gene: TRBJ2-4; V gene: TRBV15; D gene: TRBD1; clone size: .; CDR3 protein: CATSRTPGTGARMNIQYF; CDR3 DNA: TGTGCCACCAGCAGAACCCCGGGGACAGGGGCGAGAATGAACATTCAGTACTTC
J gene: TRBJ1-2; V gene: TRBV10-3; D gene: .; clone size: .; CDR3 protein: CAISLDGESNYGYTF; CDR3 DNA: TGTGCCATCAGTCTTGACGGCGAATCTAACTATGGCTACACCTTC
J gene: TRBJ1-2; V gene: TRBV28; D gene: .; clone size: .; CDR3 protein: CASRAGRNYGYTF; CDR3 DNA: TGTGCCAGCAGGGCGGGGAGGAACTATGGCTACACCTTC
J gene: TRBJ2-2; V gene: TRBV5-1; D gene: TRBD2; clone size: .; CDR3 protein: CASSFLAGADTGELFF; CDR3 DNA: TGCGCCAGCAGCTTCCTAGCGGGAGCGGACACCGGGGAGCTGTTTTTT
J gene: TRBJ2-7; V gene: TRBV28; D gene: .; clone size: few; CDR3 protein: CASSFGSGPYEQYF; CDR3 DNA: TGTGCCAGCAGTTTTGGATCCGGGCCCTACGAGCAGTACTTC
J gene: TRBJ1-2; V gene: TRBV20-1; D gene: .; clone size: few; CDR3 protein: CSAVPPVGYTF; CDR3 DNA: TGCAGTGCGGTACCGCCAGTGGGCTACACCTTC
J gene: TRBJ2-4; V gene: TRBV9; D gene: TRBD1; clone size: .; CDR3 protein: CASSGTGTLQYF; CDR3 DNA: TGTGCCAGCAGCGGGACAGGTACCCTTCAGTACTTC
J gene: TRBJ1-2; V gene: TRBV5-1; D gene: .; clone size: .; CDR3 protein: CASSFTSYGYTF; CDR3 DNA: TGCGCCAGCAGCTTCACGAGCTATGGCTACACCTTC
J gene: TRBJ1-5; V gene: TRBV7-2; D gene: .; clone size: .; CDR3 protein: CASSLRTDQPQHF; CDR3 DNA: TGTGCCAGCAGCTTAAGGACTGATCAGCCCCAGCATTTT
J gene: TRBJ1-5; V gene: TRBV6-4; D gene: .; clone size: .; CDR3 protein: CASSDDQPQHF; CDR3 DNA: TGTGCCAGCAGCGACGATCAGCCCCAGCATTTT
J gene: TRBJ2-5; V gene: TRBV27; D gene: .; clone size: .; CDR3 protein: CASPSGTERVRETQYF; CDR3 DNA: TGTGCCAGCCCCTCAGGCACCGAGAGGGTTCGAGAGACCCAGTACTTC